This record looks at one TCR beta chain sequence and its context. Its antigen is as yet unknown. Trimming cost V 3 bases and J 2 bases; bases outside gene matches: 19. The CDR3 contains 19 residues. The V gene's germline CDR1 is GTSNPN and CDR2 SVGIG (reference sequence). Time point noted: week 11, during vaccination. It was 300 ug of mutant IDH1 20-mer peptide that made up each vaccine dose, given with topical imiquimod. The data were taken from a study of a mutant IDH1 vaccine in newly diagnosed glioma. Study-level information: Patients underwent eight vaccinations, which took place in weeks 1, 3, 5, 7, 11, 15, 19 and 23. Patients began vaccination 4-6 weeks after radiotherapy alone, or with temozolomide cycles. Pretreatment consisted of radiotherapy, temozolomide, or both, with most receiving both.

Whole-study results and caveats: Pseudoprogression showed no apparent link to changes in top peripheral T cell clonotypes.

Profiling relied on immunoSEQ multiplex PCR, and the TCRdb table lists in-frame clones only, not all of them. The repertoire holds under 40,000 clones, roughly three quarters seen once, with approximately 24% in the top ten. V usage is TRBV30 and J usage is TRBJ2-1; 7 bases match TRBD1. Source: PBMCs, taken from a glioma patient whose treatment included an IDH1 peptide vaccine. This sequence was found in a man younger than 40 with glioma. DNA of the CDR3: TGTGCCTGGAGCGGAGTCGAAGGGGGCCTATCTAATACCTACAATGAGCAGTTCTTC. Encoded protein: CAWSGVEGGLSNTYNEQFF.